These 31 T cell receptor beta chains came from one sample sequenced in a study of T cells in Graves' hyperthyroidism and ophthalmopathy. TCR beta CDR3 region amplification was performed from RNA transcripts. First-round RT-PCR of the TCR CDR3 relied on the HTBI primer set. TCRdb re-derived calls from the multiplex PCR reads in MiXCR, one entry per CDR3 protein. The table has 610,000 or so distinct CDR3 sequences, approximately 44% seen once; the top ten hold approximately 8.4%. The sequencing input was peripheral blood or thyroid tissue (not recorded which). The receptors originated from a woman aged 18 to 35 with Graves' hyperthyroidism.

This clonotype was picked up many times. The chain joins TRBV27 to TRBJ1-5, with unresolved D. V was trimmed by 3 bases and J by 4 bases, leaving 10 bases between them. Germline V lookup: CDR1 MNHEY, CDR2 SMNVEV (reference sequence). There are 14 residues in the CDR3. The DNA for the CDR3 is TGTGCCAGCAGTTTTCTCTACGGGAATCAGCCCCAGCATTTT. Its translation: CASSFLYGNQPQHF.

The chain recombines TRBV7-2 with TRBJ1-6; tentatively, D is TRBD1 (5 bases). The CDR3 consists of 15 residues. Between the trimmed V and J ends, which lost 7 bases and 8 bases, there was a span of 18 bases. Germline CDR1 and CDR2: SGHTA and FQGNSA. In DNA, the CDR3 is TGTGCCAGCAAGGGGCGGGAGGGGATCTATTCACCCCTCCACTTT. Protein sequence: CASKGREGIYSPLHF. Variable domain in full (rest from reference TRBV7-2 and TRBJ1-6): GAGVSQSPSNKVTEKGKDVELRCDPISGHTALYWYRQSLGQGLEFLIYFQGNSAPDKSGLPSDRFSAERTGGSVSTLTIQRTQQEDSAVYLCASKGREGIYSPLHFGNGTRLTVT.

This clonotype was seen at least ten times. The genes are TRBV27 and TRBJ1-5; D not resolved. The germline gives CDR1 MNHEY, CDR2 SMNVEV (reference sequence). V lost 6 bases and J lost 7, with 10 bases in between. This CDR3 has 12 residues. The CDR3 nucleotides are TGTGCCAGCAGCAGGTTGGGCCAGCCCCAGCATTTT. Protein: CASSRLGQPQHF.

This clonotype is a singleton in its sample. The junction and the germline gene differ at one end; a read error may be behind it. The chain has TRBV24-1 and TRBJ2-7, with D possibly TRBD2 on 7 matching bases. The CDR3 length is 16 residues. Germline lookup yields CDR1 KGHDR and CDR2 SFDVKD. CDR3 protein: CATSSGSGGRPYKQYF. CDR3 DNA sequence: TGTGCCACCAGTTCGGGCTCGGGGGGCAGGCCCTACAAGCAGTACTTC.

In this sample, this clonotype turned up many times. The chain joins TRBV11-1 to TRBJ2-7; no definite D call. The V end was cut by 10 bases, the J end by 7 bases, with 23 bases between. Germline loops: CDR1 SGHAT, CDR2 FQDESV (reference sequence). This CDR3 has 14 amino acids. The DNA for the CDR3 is TGTGCCACCACCGAAGGTGCCATTTTGGGTGAGCAGTACTTC. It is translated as CATTEGAILGEQYF.

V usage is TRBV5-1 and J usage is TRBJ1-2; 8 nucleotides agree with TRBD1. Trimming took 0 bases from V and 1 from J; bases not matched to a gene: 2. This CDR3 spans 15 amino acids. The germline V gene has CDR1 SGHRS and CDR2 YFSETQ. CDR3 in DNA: TGCGCCAGCAGCTTGGAGGACAGGGATAACTATGGCTACACCTTC. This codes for CASSLEDRDNYGYTF.

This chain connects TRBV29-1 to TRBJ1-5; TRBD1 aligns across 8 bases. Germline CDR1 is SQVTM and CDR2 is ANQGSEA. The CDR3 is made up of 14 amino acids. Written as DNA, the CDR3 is TGCAGTACGCAGGGGGCCCTTTTTAATCAGCCCCAGCATTTT. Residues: CSTQGALFNQPQHF.

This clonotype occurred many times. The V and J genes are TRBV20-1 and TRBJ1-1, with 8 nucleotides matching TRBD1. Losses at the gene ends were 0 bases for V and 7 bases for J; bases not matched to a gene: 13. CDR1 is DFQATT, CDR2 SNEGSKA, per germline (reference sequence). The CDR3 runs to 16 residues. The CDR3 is CSARDPRTGNANEAFF. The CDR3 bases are TGCAGTGCTAGAGATCCCAGGACAGGGAACGCTAATGAAGCTTTCTTT.

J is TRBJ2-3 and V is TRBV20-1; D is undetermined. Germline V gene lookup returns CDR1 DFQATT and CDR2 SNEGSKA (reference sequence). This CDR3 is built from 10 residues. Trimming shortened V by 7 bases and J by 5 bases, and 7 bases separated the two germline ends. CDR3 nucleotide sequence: TGCAGTGGCGGAAAAGATACGCAGTATTTT. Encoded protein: CSGGKDTQYF.

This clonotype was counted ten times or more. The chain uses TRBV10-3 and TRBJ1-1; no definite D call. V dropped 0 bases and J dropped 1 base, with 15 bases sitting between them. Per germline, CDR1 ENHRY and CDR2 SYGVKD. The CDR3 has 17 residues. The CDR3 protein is CAISESWWRRRNTEAFF. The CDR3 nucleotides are TGTGCCATCAGTGAGTCGTGGTGGCGTCGGAGGAACACTGAAGCTTTCTTT.

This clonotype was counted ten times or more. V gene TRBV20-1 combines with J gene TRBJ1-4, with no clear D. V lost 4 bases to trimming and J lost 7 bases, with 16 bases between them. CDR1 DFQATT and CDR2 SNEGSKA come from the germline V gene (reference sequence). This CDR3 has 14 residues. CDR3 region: CSANRRQVVEKLFF. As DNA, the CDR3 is TGCAGTGCTAATCGGAGGCAGGTGGTTGAAAAACTGTTTTTT.

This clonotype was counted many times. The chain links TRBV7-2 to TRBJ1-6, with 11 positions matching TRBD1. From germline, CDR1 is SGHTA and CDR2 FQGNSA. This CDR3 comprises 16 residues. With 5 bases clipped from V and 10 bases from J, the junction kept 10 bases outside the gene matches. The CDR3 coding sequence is TGTGCCAGCAGCCTAAGACCGGGACAGGGGGGATCACCCCTCCACTTT. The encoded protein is CASSLRPGQGGSPLHF.

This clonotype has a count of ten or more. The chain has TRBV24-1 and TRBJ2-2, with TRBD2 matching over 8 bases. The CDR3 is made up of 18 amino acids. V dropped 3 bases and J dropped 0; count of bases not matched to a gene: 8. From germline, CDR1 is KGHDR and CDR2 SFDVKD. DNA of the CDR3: TGTGCCACCAGTGATCCGACTAGCGCCCGACCGAACACCGGGGAGCTGTTTTTT. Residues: CATSDPTSARPNTGELFF.

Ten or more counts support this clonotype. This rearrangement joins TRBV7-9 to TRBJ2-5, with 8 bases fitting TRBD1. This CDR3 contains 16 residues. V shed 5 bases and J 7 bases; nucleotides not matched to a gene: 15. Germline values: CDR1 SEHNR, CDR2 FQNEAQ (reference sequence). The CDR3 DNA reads TGTGCCAGCAGCCCCCCTTTGATGGACAGGGTTCGGACCCAGTACTTC. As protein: CASSPPLMDRVRTQYF.

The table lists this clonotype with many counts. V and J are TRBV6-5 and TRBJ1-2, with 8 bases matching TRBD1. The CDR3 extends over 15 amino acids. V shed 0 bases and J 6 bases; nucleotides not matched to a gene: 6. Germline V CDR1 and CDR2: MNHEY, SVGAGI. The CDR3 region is CASSYSTGGGDGYTF. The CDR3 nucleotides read TGTGCCAGCAGTTACTCAACAGGGGGTGGTGATGGCTACACCTTC.

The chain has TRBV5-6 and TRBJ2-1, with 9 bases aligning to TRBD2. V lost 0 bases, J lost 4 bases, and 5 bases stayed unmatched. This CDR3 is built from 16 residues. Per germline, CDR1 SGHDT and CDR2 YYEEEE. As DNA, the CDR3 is TGTGCCAGCAGCTTGGACGCGGGAGGGAATTACAATGAGCAGTTCTTC. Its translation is CASSLDAGGNYNEQFF.

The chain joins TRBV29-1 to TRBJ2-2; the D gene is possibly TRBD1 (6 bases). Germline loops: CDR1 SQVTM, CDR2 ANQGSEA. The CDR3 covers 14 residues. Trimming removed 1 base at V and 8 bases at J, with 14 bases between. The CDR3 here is CSVEGPTGTGELFF. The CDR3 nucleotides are TGCAGCGTTGAAGGACCGACCGGGACAGGGGAGCTGTTTTTT.

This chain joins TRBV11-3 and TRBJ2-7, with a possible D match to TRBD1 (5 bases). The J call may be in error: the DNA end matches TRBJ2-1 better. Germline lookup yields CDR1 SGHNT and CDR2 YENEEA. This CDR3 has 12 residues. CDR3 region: CASSEGANEQFF. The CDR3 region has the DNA TGTGCCAGCAGCGAAGGGGCTAATGAGCAGTTCTTC.

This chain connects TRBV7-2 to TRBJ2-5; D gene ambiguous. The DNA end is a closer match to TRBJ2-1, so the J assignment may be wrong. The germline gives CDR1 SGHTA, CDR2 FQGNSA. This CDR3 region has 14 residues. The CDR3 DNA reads TGTGCCAGCAGCTTAGTCTCCCTTGGCAATGAGCAGTTCTTC. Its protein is CASSLVSLGNEQFF.

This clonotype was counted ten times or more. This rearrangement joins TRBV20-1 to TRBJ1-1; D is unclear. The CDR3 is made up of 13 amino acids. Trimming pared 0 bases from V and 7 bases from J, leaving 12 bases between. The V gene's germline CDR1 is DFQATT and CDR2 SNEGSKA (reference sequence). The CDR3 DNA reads TGCAGTGCTAGAGAGGGTCAGGACTTTGAAGCTTTCTTT. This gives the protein CSAREGQDFEAFF.

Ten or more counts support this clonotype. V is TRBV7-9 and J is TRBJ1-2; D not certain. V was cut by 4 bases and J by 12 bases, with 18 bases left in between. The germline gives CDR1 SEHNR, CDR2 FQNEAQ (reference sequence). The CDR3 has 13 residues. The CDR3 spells CASSSGNSRTDTF. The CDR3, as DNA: TGTGCCAGCAGCTCTGGCAATTCCCGGACCGACACCTTC.

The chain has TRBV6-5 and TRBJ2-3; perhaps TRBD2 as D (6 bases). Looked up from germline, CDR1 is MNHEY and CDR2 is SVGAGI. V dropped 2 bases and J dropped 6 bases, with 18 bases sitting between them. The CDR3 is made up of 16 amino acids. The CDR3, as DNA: TGTGCCAGCAGTTACGGGGGACCGGGAGATGATGATACGCAGTATTTT. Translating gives CASSYGGPGDDDTQYF.

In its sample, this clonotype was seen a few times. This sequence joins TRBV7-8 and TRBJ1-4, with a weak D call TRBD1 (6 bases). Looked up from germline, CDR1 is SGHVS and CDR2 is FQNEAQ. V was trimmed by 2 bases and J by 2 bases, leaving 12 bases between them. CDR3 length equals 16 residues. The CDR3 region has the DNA TGTGCCAGCAGCTTACAGGGGATCCTCACTAATGAAAAACTGTTTTTT. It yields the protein CASSLQGILTNEKLFF.

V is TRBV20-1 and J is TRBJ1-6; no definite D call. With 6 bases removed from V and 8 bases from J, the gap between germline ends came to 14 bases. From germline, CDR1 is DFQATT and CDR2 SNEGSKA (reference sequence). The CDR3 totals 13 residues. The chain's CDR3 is CSALPGRDSPLHF. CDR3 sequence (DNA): TGCAGTGCCCTCCCGGGTAGGGATTCACCCCTCCACTTT.

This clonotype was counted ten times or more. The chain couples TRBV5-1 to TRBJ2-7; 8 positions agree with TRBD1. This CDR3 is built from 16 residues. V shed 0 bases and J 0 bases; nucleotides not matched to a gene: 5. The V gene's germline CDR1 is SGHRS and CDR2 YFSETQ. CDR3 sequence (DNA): TGCGCCAGCAGCTTGGCCTCAGGGGGCAGCTCCTACGAGCAGTACTTC. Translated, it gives CASSLASGGSSYEQYF.

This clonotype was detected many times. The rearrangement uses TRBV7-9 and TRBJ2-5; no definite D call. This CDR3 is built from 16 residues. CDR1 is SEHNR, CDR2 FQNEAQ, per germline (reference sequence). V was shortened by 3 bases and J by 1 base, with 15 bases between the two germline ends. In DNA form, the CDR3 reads TGTGCCAGCAGCTTCGCTGGTAGGCCTCCCCAAGAGACCCAGTACTTC. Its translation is CASSFAGRPPQETQYF.

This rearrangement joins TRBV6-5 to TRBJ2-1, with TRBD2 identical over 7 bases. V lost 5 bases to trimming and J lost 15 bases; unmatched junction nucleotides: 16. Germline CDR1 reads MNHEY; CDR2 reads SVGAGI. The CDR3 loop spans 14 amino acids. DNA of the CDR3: TGTGCCAGCAGTACCCCGGGACTAATGATAGGGCTGTTCTTC. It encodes CASSTPGLMIGLFF.

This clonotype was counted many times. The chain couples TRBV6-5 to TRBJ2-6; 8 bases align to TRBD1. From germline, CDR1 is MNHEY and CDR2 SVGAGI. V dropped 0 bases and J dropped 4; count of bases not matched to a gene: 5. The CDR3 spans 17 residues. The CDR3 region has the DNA TGTGCCAGCAGTTACTCGCACGGGACAGGAGGGGCCAACGTCCTGACTTTC. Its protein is CASSYSHGTGGANVLTF.

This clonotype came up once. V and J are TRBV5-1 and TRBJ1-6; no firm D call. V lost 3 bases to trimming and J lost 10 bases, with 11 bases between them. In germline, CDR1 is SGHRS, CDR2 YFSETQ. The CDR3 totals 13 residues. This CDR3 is CASSSTGWSPLHF. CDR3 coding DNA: TGCGCCAGCAGCTCCACTGGGTGGTCACCCCTCCACTTT.

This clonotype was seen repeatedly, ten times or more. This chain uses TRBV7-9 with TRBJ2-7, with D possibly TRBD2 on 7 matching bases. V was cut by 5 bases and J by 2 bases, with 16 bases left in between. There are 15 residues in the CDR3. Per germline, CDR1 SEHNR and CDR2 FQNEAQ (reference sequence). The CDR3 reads CASSPPGGGPYEQYF. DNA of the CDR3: TGTGCCAGCAGCCCCCCCGGCGGGGGCCCCTACGAGCAGTACTTC. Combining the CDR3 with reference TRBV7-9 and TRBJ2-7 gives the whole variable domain DTGVSQNPRHKITKRGQNVTFRCDPISEHNRLYWYRQTLGQGPEFLTYFQNEAQLEKSRLLSDRFSAERPKGSFSTLEIQRTEQGDSAMYLCASSPPGGGPYEQYFGPGTRLTVT.

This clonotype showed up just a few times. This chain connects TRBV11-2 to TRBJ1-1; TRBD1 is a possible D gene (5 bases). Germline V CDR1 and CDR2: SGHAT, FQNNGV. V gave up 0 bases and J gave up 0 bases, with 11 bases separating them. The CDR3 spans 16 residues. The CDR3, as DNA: TGTGCCAGCAGCTTAGAATGGTCAGGGATGAACACTGAAGCTTTCTTT. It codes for CASSLEWSGMNTEAFF.